This T cell receptor (beta chain) was identified in a study of technical replicates of blood from a handful of donors. Measured with immunoSEQ multiplex PCR; TCRdb has only the in-frame clones, and not every one. The table has about 60,000 clones, roughly 89% seen once. CDR1 and CDR2 (germline): LNHDA, SQIVND (reference sequence). CDR3 length: 16 residues. The ends lost 1 base at V and 3 bases at J; junction bases unmatched: 3. The chain carries TRBV19 and TRBJ1-5; 10 bases agree with TRBD1. The sample was PBMCs. The sequence came from a human donor in good health. Some clones in this sample may be carry-over from other donors' samples. In nucleotides, the CDR3 is TGTGCCAGTAGTATAGGCGGGACAGGGGACAATCAGCCCCAGCATTTT. Residues: CASSIGGTGDNQPQHF.